This TCR beta chain was documented in a study of T cells after yellow fever vaccination. Germline assignment: CDR1 MGHRA and CDR2 YSYEKL. With V trimmed by 1 base and J by 7 bases, 16 bases remained unmatched. The CDR3 runs to 18 residues. Using its own MiXCR run on the 5' RACE reads, TCRdb lists one record per CDR3 protein. This table holds about 320,000 distinct CDR3 sequences, under 15% found once. Here the sequenced sample was CD4+ T cells sorted from PBMCs, taken 15 days after the yellow fever booster vaccination. The source is a man aged 18 to 30 who received the YFV17D yellow fever vaccine. The chain combines TRBV4-1 with TRBJ1-2; 9 nucleotides agree with TRBD1. This chain's CDR3 is CASSQAGTGSPPLGGYTF. The DNA of the CDR3 is TGCGCCAGCAGCCAAGCCGGGACAGGGTCCCCCCCCCTCGGTGGCTACACCTTC.